The clone carrying this T cell receptor beta chain was recorded a few times. Sequencing was performed with immunoSEQ multiplex PCR; in TCRdb, only in-frame clones are kept and a portion is missing. The sample has some 140,000 clones, 75% to 90% seen once; the top ten hold around 8.2%. This record comes from a study of control samples from healthy donors and cancer patients. The germline V gene encodes CDR1 GTSNPN and CDR2 SVGIG (reference sequence). V was clipped by 3 bases and J by 0 bases; unmatched bases: 4. CDR3 length equals 15 residues. Specimen: blood. This sequence joins TRBV30 and TRBJ1-3; TRBD1 matches at 8 bases. This receptor was taken from a woman aged 25-40 years in good health. CDR3 nucleotide sequence: TGTGCCTGGAGGGCAGGGGGCCTCTCTGGAAACACCATATATTTT. Translating gives CAWRAGGLSGNTIYF.